This T cell receptor beta chain appears in the sequencing data of a study of T cell repertoires in aging, cancer and after chemotherapy. Study background: Paired samples before and after chemotherapy came from glioblastoma patients receiving temozolomide-based therapy.

TRB rearrangements spanning V, D and J were amplified using mixed TRB-A/B primers. MiXCR was run by TCRdb on the multiplex PCR reads, yielding one entry per CDR3 protein. The sample lists approximately 1,900 distinct CDR3 sequences; around 34% were seen once. As regards this clonotype: Its antigen remains unknown.

This CDR3 is 14 amino acids long. Losses at the gene ends were 3 bases for V and 1 base for J; bases not matched to a gene: 1. Germline values: CDR1 GTSNPN, CDR2 SVGIG (reference sequence). TCR beta rearrangements were amplified from peripheral blood genomic DNA. Study observations and caveats: In cancer patients, declining TCR diversity with age involved lost richness and lost evenness.

The sequencing sample was made of blood. The receptor's source is a human donor with a solid tumor. The V call is TRBV30, the J call TRBJ2-5; TRBD2 aligns across 11 bases. This chain's CDR3 is CAWRLAGGQETQYF. The CDR3 nucleotides are TGTGCCTGGAGGCTAGCGGGGGGCCAAGAGACCCAGTACTTC.